Reported below is one TCR beta chain. What it recognizes is unknown. The assay was carried out at the deep level. Using immunoSEQ multiplex PCR, the repertoire was profiled, and TCRdb retains in-frame clones only, with some absent. The sample consists of some 2 million clones, about 95% of them appearing once. This sample was taken from a study of shared clonotypes between healthy human individuals. The overall study: Each donor had three CD4 naive, three CD4 memory, two CD8 naive and one CD8 memory plate. General study findings and limits: A handful of donors showed sharing of roughly 5% of naive CD4 clonotypes.

The V end was cut by 1 base, the J end by 3 bases, with 10 bases between. The germline V gene encodes CDR1 SEHNR and CDR2 FQNEAQ (reference sequence). The CDR3 is 14 residues long. CD45RO-negative cells were positively selected for CCR7, leaving out terminally differentiated effector memory CD45RA+ cells. The rearrangement joins TRBV7-9 to TRBJ2-7; unclear D gene. Sequencing was carried out using naive CD8+ T cells sorted from blood. The source is a young man in good health. CDR3 nucleotides: TGTGCCAGCAGCTTAGTCCAGACCAACTACGAGCAGTACTTC. It translates to CASSLVQTNYEQYF.